These T cell receptor beta chains were read from a single sample in a study of human T cells and chemical hapten exposure. TCRdb analysed the RACE reads with MiXCR anew, one entry per CDR3 protein. The table records about 14,000 distinct CDR3 sequences, about 17% of them present only once. Source: whole blood, taken in connection with sensitization to the hapten diphenylcyclopropenone (DPC). These receptor sequences come from a woman under 40 with alopecia areata. Some clones in this sample may be carry-over from other donors' samples. Both conserved end residues are part of each CDR3. A D gene is named only where the DNA matches it firmly. Size is stated for part of the rows, as once, few or many counts, or as a class when the clone is expanded.

NA	TRBV11-2	many	15	TRBJ2-3	CASSLAAPSTDTQYF	TGTGCCAGCAGCTTAGCCGCACCTAGCACAGATACGCAGTATTTT
NA	TRBV29-1	many	14	TRBJ2-1	CSVPGLLSYNEQFF	TGCAGCGTGCCCGGACTACTCTCCTACAATGAGCAGTTCTTC
NA	TRBV4-2	many	13	TRBJ1-2	CASSQESTGGYTF	TGTGCCAGCAGCCAAGAAAGTACTGGCGGCTACACCTTC
NA	TRBV28	NA	16	TRBJ2-1	CASSLVQGRIDNEQFF	TGTGCCAGCAGTTTGGTGCAGGGGCGTATCGACAATGAGCAGTTCTTC
NA	TRBV9	NA	13	TRBJ2-3	CASSGDLASSQYF	TGTGCCAGCAGCGGTGATCTAGCGAGTTCGCAGTATTTT
NA	TRBV10-2	few	14	TRBJ2-7	CASSEARTSTKQYF	TGCGCCAGCAGTGAGGCCCGGACAAGTACGAAGCAGTACTTC
NA	TRBV6-1	medium-sized	13	TRBJ1-5	CGSSWQGTPPQHF	TGTGGTAGCTCGTGGCAGGGGACTCCTCCCCAGCATTTT
NA	TRBV5-1	NA	14	TRBJ1-1	CASSFSTGNTEAFF	TGCGCCAGCAGCTTCTCGACAGGGAACACTGAAGCTTTCTTT
NA	TRBV6-5	NA	13	TRBJ1-1	CASSYQLNTEAFF	TGTGCCAGCAGTTACCAGTTAAACACTGAAGCTTTCTTT
NA	TRBV9	few	15	TRBJ2-3	CASSPGSPSADTQYF	TGTGCCAGCAGCCCTGGGAGTCCTAGCGCAGATACGCAGTATTTT
NA	TRBV10-3	NA	12	TRBJ1-1	CAIAGQNTEAFF	TGTGCCATAGCCGGGCAGAACACTGAAGCTTTCTTT
NA	TRBV9	NA	13	TRBJ2-7	CASSTGTHDEQYF	TGTGCCAGCAGCACCGGGACTCACGACGAGCAGTACTTC
TRBD2	TRBV29-1	many	13	TRBJ2-5	CSVAGGPGETQYF	TGCAGCGTTGCGGGAGGGCCTGGAGAGACCCAGTACTTC
NA	TRBV2	many	16	TRBJ1-5	CASRVDVSAGNQPQHF	TGTGCCAGCAGGGTCGACGTTTCAGCGGGCAATCAGCCCCAGCATTTT
NA	TRBV27	few	13	TRBJ1-1	CASSATEALQAFF	TGTGCCAGCAGTGCGACAGAAGCTCTACAAGCTTTCTTT
NA	TRBV27	many	12	TRBJ2-1	CASSIGTNEQFF	TGTGCCAGCAGTATCGGGACCAATGAGCAGTTCTTC